This T cell receptor (beta chain) was documented in a study of CD8 T cells in Susac syndrome. The wider study: Five or six sequenced Susac syndrome patients had clinically active disease, while eight were in remission.

CDR1 is SGHDN and CDR2 is FVKESK in the germline V gene. There are 17 residues in the CDR3. V was clipped by 0 bases and J by 4 bases; unmatched bases: 7. Fulfillment of recently defined diagnostic criteria for definite or probable disease was shown by the patients with Susac syndrome. Negative isolation yielded CD8+ and CD4+ T cells; FACS enriched TEMRA cells. Random hexamers were used to reverse transcribe roughly 0.5 to 1 ug of RNA. One entry per CDR3 protein results from TCRdb running MiXCR on the immunoSEQ multiplex PCR reads. This table has some 180,000 distinct CDR3 sequences, just under 95% appearing once.

The rearrangement uses TRBV14 and TRBJ2-3; 10 bases align to TRBD2. The material sequenced was CD4+ T cells from PBMCs. The clonotype originates from a human donor with Susac syndrome. Written as DNA, the CDR3 is TGTGCCAGCAGCCAAGATGTGCCTAGCGGGAGACCAGATACGCAGTATTTT. This translates into CASSQDVPSGRPDTQYF.